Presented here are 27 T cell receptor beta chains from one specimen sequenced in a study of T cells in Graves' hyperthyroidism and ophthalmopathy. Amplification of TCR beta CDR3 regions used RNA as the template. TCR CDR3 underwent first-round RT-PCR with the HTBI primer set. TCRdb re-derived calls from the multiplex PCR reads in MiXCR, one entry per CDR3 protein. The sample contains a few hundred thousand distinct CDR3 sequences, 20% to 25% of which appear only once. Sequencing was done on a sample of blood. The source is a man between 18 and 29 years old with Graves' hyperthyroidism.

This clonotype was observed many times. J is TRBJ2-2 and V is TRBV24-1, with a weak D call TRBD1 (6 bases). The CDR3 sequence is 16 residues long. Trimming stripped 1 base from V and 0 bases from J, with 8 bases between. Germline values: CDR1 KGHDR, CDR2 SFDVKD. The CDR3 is CATSDLKGANTGELFF. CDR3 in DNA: TGTGCCACCAGTGATTTAAAGGGGGCGAACACCGGGGAGCTGTTTTTT.

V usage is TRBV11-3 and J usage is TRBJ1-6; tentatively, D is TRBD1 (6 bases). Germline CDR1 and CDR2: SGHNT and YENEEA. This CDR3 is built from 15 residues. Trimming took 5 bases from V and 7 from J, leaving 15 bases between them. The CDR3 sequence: CASSRPQGRNSPLHF. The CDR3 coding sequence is TGTGCCAGCAGCCGGCCTCAGGGGCGGAATTCACCCCTCCACTTT.

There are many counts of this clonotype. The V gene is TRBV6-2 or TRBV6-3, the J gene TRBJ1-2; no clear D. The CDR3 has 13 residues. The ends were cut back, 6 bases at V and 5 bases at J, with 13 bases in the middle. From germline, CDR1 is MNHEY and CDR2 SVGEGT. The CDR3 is CASSTNKLYGYTF. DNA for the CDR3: TGTGCCAGCAGCACTAATAAGCTTTATGGCTACACCTTC.

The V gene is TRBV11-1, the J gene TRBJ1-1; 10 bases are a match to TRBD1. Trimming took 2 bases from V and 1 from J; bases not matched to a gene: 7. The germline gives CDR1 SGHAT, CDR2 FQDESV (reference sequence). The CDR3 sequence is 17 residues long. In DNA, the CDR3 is TGTGCCAGCAGCTTACGGGGAGGGACAGGGGAGAACACTGAAGCTTTCTTT. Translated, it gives CASSLRGGTGENTEAFF.

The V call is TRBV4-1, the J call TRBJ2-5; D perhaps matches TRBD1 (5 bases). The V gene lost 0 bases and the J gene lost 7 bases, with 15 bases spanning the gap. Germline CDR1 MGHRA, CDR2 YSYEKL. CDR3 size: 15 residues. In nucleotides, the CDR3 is TGCGCCAGCAGCCAAGATGTGACAGATAGGGGGACCCAGTACTTC. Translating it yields CASSQDVTDRGTQYF.

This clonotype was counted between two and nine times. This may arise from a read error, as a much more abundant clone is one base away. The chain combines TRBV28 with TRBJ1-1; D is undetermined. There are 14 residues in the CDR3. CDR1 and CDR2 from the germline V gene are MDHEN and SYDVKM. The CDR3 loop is CASSPPLGNTEACF. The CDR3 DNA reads TGTGCCAGCAGTCCACCCCTGGGTAACACTGAAGCTTGCTTT.

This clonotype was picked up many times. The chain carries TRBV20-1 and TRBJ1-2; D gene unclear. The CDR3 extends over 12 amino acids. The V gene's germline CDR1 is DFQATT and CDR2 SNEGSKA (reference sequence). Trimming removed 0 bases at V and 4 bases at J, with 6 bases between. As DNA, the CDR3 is TGCAGTGCTAGAGAACCCAGCTATGGCTACACCTTC. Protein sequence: CSAREPSYGYTF.

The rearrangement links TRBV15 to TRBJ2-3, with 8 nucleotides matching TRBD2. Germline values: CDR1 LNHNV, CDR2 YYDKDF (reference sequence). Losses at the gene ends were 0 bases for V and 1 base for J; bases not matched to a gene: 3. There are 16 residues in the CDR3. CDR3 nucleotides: TGTGCCACCAGCAGAGATCTTAGCGGGGGCACAGATACGCAGTATTTT. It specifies CATSRDLSGGTDTQYF.

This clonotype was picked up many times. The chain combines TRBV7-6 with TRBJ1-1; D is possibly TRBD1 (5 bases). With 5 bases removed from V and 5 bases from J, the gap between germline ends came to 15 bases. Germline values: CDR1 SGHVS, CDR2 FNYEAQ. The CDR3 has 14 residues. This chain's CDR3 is CASSTGTSGTEAFF. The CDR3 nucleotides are TGTGCCAGCAGCACGGGGACCTCGGGGACTGAAGCTTTCTTT.

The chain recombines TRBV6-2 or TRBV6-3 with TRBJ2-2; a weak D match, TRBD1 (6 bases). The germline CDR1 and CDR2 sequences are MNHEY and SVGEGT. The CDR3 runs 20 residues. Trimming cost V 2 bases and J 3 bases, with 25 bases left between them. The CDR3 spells CASSYKKGAGALGDTGELFF. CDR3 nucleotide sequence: TGTGCCAGCAGTTACAAGAAAGGAGCAGGGGCGCTTGGTGACACCGGGGAGCTGTTTTTT.

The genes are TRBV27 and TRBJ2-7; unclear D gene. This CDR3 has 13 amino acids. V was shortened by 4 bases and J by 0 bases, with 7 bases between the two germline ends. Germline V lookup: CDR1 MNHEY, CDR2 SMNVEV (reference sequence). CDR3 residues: CASSYEPSYEQYF. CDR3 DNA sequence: TGTGCCAGCAGTTACGAGCCCTCCTACGAGCAGTACTTC.

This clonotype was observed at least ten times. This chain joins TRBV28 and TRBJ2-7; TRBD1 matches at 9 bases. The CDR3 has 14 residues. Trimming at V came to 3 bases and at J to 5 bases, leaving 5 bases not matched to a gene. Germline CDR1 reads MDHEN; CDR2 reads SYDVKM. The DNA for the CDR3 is TGTGCCAGCAGTTTGTGGGACAGGGACCACGAGCAGTACTTC. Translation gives CASSLWDRDHEQYF. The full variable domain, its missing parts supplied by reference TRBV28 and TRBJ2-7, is DVKVTQSSRYLVKRTGEKVFLECVQDMDHENMFWYRQDPGLGLRLIYFSYDVKMKEKGDIPEGYSVSREKKERFSLILESASTNQTSMYLCASSLWDRDHEQYFGPGTRLTVT.

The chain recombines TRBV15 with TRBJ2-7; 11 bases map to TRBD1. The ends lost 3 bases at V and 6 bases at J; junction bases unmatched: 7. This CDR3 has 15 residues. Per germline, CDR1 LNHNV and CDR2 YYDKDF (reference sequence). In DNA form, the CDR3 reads TGTGCCACCAGCAGGCCGGGACAGGGGGTCTCCGAGCAGTACTTC. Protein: CATSRPGQGVSEQYF.

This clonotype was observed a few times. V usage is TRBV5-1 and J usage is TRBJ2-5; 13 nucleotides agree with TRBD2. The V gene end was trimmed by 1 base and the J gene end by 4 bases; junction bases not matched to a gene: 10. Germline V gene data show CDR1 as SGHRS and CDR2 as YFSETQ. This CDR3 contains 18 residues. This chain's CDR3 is CASSLPPGLAGEVETQYF. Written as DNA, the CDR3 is TGCGCCAGCAGCTTGCCCCCCGGACTAGCGGGAGAGGTAGAGACCCAGTACTTC.

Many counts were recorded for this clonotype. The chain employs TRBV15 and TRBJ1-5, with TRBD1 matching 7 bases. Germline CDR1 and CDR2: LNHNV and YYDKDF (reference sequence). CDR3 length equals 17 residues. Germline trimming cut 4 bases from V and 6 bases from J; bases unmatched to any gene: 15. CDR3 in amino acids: CATSTGGYSLWSQPQHF. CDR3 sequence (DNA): TGTGCCACCAGCACAGGGGGGTACAGTCTCTGGAGTCAGCCCCAGCATTTT.

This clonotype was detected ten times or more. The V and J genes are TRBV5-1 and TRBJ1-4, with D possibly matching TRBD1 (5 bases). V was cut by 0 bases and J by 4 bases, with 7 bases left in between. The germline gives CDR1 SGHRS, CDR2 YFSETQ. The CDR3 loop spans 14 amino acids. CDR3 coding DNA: TGCGCCAGCAGCTTGGCAGGGAATAATGAAAAACTGTTTTTT. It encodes CASSLAGNNEKLFF.

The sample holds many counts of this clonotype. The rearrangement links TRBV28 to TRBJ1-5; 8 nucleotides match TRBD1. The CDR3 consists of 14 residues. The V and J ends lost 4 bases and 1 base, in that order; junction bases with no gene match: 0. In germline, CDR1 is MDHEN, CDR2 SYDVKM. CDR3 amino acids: CASSWDRSNQPQHF. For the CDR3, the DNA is TGTGCCAGCAGTTGGGACAGGAGCAATCAGCCCCAGCATTTT.

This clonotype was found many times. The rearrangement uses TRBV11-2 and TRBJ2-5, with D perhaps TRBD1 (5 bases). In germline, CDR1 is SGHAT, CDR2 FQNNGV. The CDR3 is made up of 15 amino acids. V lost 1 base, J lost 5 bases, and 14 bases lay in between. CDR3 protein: CASSLGAGHLETQYF. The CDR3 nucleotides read TGTGCCAGCAGCTTAGGGGCAGGGCATCTTGAGACCCAGTACTTC. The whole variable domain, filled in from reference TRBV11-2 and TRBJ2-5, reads EAGVAQSPRYKIIEKRQSVAFWCNPISGHATLYWYQQILGQGPKLLIQFQNNGVVDDSQLPKDRFSAERLKGVDSTLKIQPAKLEDSAVYLCASSLGAGHLETQYFGPGTRLLVL.

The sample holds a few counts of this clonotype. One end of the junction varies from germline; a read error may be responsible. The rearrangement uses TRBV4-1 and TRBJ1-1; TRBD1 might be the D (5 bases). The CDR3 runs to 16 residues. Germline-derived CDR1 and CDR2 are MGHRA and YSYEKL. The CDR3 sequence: CASSQGPGGSGTESFF. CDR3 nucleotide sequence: TGCGCCAGCAGCCAGGGCCCGGGGGGGTCCGGAACTGAATCTTTCTTT.

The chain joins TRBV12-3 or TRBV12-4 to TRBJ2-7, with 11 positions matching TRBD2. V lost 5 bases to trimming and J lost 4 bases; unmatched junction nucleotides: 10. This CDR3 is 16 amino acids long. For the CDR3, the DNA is TGTGCCAGCAGTCCATCTACTAGCGGGAGCATATACGAGCAGTACTTC. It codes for CASSPSTSGSIYEQYF.

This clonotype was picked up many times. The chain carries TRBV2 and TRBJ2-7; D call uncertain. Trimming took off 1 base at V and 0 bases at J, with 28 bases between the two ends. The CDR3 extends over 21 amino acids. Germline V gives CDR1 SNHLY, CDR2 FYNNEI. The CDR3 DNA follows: TGTGCCAGCAGTGAAGACGCCCCCGTGGGCTCCAGGATCGTTAGCTCCTACGAGCAGTACTTC. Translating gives CASSEDAPVGSRIVSSYEQYF.

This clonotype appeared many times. DNA of the CDR3: TGTGCCATCAGTGAGTCGATTTTAGAGAACACTGAAGCTTTCTTT. Its protein is CAISESILENTEAFF. This chain connects TRBV10-3 to TRBJ1-1; D call uncertain. CDR1 and CDR2 (germline): ENHRY, SYGVKD. Trimming pared 0 bases from V and 1 base from J, leaving 9 bases between. The CDR3 contains 15 residues.

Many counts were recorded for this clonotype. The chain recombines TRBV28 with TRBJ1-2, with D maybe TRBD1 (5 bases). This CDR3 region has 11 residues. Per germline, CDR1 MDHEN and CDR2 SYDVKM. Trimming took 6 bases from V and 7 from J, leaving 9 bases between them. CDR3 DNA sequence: TGTGCCAGCAGGCGAGACAGTGGCTACACCTTC. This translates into CASRRDSGYTF.

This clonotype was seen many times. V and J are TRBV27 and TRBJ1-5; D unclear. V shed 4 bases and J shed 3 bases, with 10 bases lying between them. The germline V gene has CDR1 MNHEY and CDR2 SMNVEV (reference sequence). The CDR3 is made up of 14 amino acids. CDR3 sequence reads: CASSYGRNNQPQHF. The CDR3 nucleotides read TGTGCCAGCAGTTACGGTCGAAACAATCAGCCCCAGCATTTT.

The CDR3 reads CASSQDLPTAGVYGYTF. The CDR3 bases are TGTGCCAGCAGCCAAGATTTGCCTACCGCAGGGGTTTATGGCTACACCTTC. V usage is TRBV14 and J usage is TRBJ1-2, with D maybe TRBD1 (6 bases). V lost 0 bases, J lost 5 bases, and 19 bases lay in between. CDR3 length equals 17 residues. The V gene's germline CDR1 is SGHDN and CDR2 FVKESK.

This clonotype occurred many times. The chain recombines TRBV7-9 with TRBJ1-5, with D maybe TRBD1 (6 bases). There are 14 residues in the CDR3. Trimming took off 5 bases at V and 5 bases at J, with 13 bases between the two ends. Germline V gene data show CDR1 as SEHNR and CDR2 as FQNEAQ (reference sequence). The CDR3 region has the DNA TGTGCCAGCAGCCATTGGGACACCGATCAGCCCCAGCATTTT. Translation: CASSHWDTDQPQHF.

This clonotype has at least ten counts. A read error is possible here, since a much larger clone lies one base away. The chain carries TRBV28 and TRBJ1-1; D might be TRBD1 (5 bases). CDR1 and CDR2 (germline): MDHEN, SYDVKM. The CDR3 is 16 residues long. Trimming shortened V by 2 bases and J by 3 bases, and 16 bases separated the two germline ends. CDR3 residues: CASSLPGGSADTEAFF. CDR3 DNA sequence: TGTGCCAGCAGTTTACCCGGGGGGAGCGCGGACACTGAAGCTTTCTTT.